A selection of T cell receptor beta chains follows, all from one sample in a study of blood T cell repertoires in COVID-19. Generated by immunoSEQ multiplex PCR, the TCRdb table keeps only in-frame clones and is missing some. The sample has about 89,000 clones; more than 80% are singletons. The sequencing input was peripheral blood. The receptors here all came from a woman older than 75 with acute or convalescent COVID-19. Each CDR3 is given with its conserved first and last residue.

j_call: TRBJ2-3; v_call: TRBV23-1; cdr3_aa: CASSQSTSGRTDTQYF
j_call: TRBJ2-7; v_call: TRBV30; cdr3_aa: CAWTQGAEQYF
j_call: TRBJ1-5; v_call: TRBV30; cdr3_aa: CAWSRTGLSSNQPQHF
j_call: TRBJ1-4; v_call: TRBV15; cdr3_aa: CATSRDGGSYATNEKLFF
j_call: TRBJ1-2; v_call: TRBV12-3/TRBV12-4; cdr3_aa: CASSSGPSYGYTF
j_call: TRBJ2-7; v_call: TRBV29-1; cdr3_aa: CSVGSFGTGISYEQYF
j_call: TRBJ2-5; v_call: TRBV5-1; cdr3_aa: CASSSWEEDPETQYF
j_call: TRBJ2-7; v_call: TRBV18; cdr3_aa: CASSVDRYEQYF
j_call: TRBJ2-5; v_call: TRBV10-2; cdr3_aa: CASSEGVAGYPRGVETQYF
j_call: TRBJ2-3; v_call: TRBV2; cdr3_aa: CASSRGNTDTQYF
j_call: TRBJ2-2; v_call: TRBV5-6; cdr3_aa: CASSLSGGANTGELFF
j_call: TRBJ1-2; v_call: TRBV5-4; cdr3_aa: CASSAGQGRSLYGYTF
j_call: TRBJ2-3; v_call: TRBV24-1; cdr3_aa: CATKGGWSTDTQYF
j_call: TRBJ2-7; v_call: TRBV5-1; cdr3_aa: CASSVVGYEQYF
j_call: TRBJ1-3; v_call: TRBV3-1/TRBV3-2; cdr3_aa: CASSQGLGRVHSGNTIYF
j_call: TRBJ2-4; v_call: TRBV5-4; cdr3_aa: CASSSFLSGGPKNIQYF
j_call: TRBJ1-4; v_call: TRBV12-3/TRBV12-4; cdr3_aa: CASSPRSGVKLFF
j_call: TRBJ2-1; v_call: TRBV11-2; cdr3_aa: CASSATRSNEQFF
j_call: TRBJ1-2; v_call: TRBV2; cdr3_aa: CASRGHGLNYGYTF
j_call: TRBJ1-1; v_call: TRBV6-5; cdr3_aa: CASSPRDRWNTEAFF
j_call: TRBJ2-2; v_call: TRBV28; cdr3_aa: CAMGDSTNTGELFF
j_call: TRBJ2-7; v_call: TRBV14; cdr3_aa: CASSQDRGINEQYF
j_call: TRBJ2-7; v_call: TRBV5-8; cdr3_aa: CASSRETGAPPQYF
j_call: TRBJ1-3; v_call: TRBV19; cdr3_aa: CASSTPGQASSGNTIYF
j_call: TRBJ1-5; v_call: TRBV7-2; cdr3_aa: CASSFSGGNQPQHF
j_call: TRBJ1-1; v_call: TRBV7-2; cdr3_aa: CASSTEGVMVPTEAFF
j_call: TRBJ1-3; v_call: TRBV12-5; cdr3_aa: CASGLVRQAGNTIYF
j_call: TRBJ1-4; v_call: TRBV6-5; cdr3_aa: CASRRGTGRDEKLFF
j_call: TRBJ1-2; v_call: TRBV7-9; cdr3_aa: CASSPQGGRTYGGYTF
j_call: TRBJ2-7; v_call: TRBV5-1; cdr3_aa: CASSFSGSYEQYF
j_call: TRBJ1-4; v_call: TRBV18; cdr3_aa: CASSPRGGTGEKLFF
j_call: TRBJ1-1; v_call: TRBV19; cdr3_aa: CASRPTGTVMNTEAFF
j_call: TRBJ2-5; v_call: TRBV11-2; cdr3_aa: CASSFTSGVVETQYF
j_call: TRBJ2-7; v_call: TRBV5-4; cdr3_aa: CASSLGLGSPYEQYF
j_call: TRBJ2-3; v_call: TRBV29-1; cdr3_aa: CSVSGGDTQYF
j_call: TRBJ2-1; v_call: TRBV6-5; cdr3_aa: CASRRLAEYNEQFF
j_call: TRBJ2-2; v_call: TRBV19; cdr3_aa: CASRILGTGNTGELFF
j_call: TRBJ2-6; v_call: TRBV18; cdr3_aa: CASSPPGTGAGANVLTF
j_call: TRBJ2-7; v_call: TRBV29-1; cdr3_aa: CSVGGPSSYEQYF
j_call: TRBJ2-5; v_call: TRBV4-1; cdr3_aa: CASSQQRGAADQETQYF
j_call: TRBJ2-1; v_call: TRBV7-3; cdr3_aa: CASSPVRGEQFF
j_call: TRBJ1-1; v_call: TRBV6-6; cdr3_aa: CASSYDYTEAFF
j_call: TRBJ2-1; v_call: TRBV19; cdr3_aa: CASNPTGGNEQFF
j_call: TRBJ2-7; v_call: TRBV9; cdr3_aa: CASSRGGRYEQYF
j_call: TRBJ2-7; v_call: TRBV18; cdr3_aa: CASSPQDSYEQYF
j_call: TRBJ2-1; v_call: TRBV7-9; cdr3_aa: CASSRPGGMGNEQFF
j_call: TRBJ2-1; v_call: TRBV11-3; cdr3_aa: CASSLGRTSGEQFF
j_call: TRBJ1-5; v_call: TRBV9; cdr3_aa: CASSVGLIPPQHF
j_call: TRBJ2-7; v_call: TRBV29-1; cdr3_aa: CSVGQGSYEQYF
j_call: TRBJ2-7; v_call: TRBV24-1; cdr3_aa: CATSDSRTSGHEQYF
j_call: TRBJ1-2; v_call: TRBV28; cdr3_aa: CASSPTTGSDGYTF
j_call: TRBJ2-3; v_call: TRBV19; cdr3_aa: CASSTGQGEDTQYF